This TCR beta chain was profiled in a study of cytomegalovirus exposure and HLA in healthy donors. In this sample, this clone turned up once. The antigen is undetermined. Whole-study results and caveats: The HLA-A and HLA-B alleles of most subjects were reportedly predicted accurately from TCR beta sequences. In a later analysis, TCR beta V- and J-gene trimming showed a link to a missense DCLRE1C variant.

The primer mix had 60 Vbeta and 13 Jbeta primers. The assay was immunoSEQ multiplex PCR, and TCRdb's table has in-frame clones only and misses some. The sample yields under 300,000 clones, around 86% seen once. The receptor's source is a man aged 40-49 years in good health and CMV-seropositive. Input material: PBMCs.

CDR3: CASSLTLSGTSSYEQYF. Written as DNA, the CDR3 is TGTGCCAGCAGCTTAACCCTCAGCGGGACCTCCTCCTACGAGCAGTACTTC. The chain has TRBV7-2 and TRBJ2-7; 7 bases fit TRBD2. Germline V gene data show CDR1 as SGHTA and CDR2 as FQGNSA. This CDR3 region has 17 residues. With V trimmed by 2 bases and J by 0 bases, 10 bases remained unmatched.